A single sample is the source of the 23 T cell receptor beta chains below, sequenced in a study of early stage breast cancer tumors. Generated by immunoSEQ multiplex PCR, the TCRdb table keeps only in-frame clones and is missing some. The table includes more than 55,000 clones, approximately 80% detected once. The sequenced material came from blood. The receptors here all came from a person aged 35-50 years with breast cancer.

The V call is TRBV7-2, the J call TRBJ2-1, with 7 nucleotides matching TRBD2. CDR3 size: 16 residues. Germline V lookup: CDR1 SGHTA, CDR2 FQGNSA. Trimming at V came to 5 bases and at J to 5 bases, leaving 12 bases not matched to a gene. This chain's CDR3 is CASSLLGLGSNNEQFF. CDR3 bases: TGTGCCAGCAGCCTCCTCGGACTAGGATCTAACAATGAGCAGTTCTTC.

The rearrangement uses TRBV27 and TRBJ2-7; 9 nucleotides match TRBD2. CDR3 length equals 15 residues. Trimming cost V 6 bases and J 4 bases; bases outside gene matches: 10. Germline CDR1 and CDR2: MNHEY and SMNVEV (reference sequence). The CDR3 coding sequence is TGTGCCAGCAGACCTCCGGGACTAGCACAGTACGAGCAGTACTTC. This codes for CASRPPGLAQYEQYF.

The V call is TRBV7-3, the J call TRBJ2-1; 7 nucleotides align to TRBD2. V lost 5 bases and J lost 4; bases outside the gene matches: 20. The length of the CDR3 is 19 residues. Germline CDR1 and CDR2: SGHTA and FQGTGA. CDR3 loop: CASSPGHSGTPPDYNEQFF. The CDR3 DNA follows: TGTGCCAGCAGCCCAGGTCACAGCGGGACGCCCCCCGATTACAATGAGCAGTTCTTC.

This clone is a singleton in its sample. V usage is TRBV7-9 and J usage is TRBJ2-3; a weak D match, TRBD2 (6 bases). CDR1 SEHNR and CDR2 FQNEAQ come from the germline V gene (reference sequence). The length of the CDR3 is 16 residues. Deletions cut 2 bases from V and 1 base from J, with 13 bases between. Here the CDR3 reads CASSLLSGGGTDTQYF. In nucleotides, the CDR3 is TGTGCCAGCAGCTTATTATCGGGCGGGGGCACAGATACGCAGTATTTT.

V gene TRBV5-4 combines with J gene TRBJ2-6; a weak D match, TRBD2 (5 bases). Germline V gene sequence: CDR1 SGHNT, CDR2 YYREEE (reference sequence). This CDR3 is built from 19 residues. V shed 0 bases and J shed 3 bases, with 19 bases lying between them. CDR3 region: CASSLVGVSSFVGANVLTF. The CDR3 DNA sequence: TGTGCCAGCAGCTTGGTGGGAGTCAGTTCATTCGTTGGGGCCAACGTCCTGACTTTC.

V and J are TRBV27 and TRBJ2-3; unclear D gene. The germline gives CDR1 MNHEY, CDR2 SMNVEV (reference sequence). With 4 bases removed from V and 2 bases from J, the gap between germline ends came to 7 bases. This CDR3 spans 13 amino acids. This chain's CDR3 is CASSSYDTDTQYF. The CDR3 nucleotides read TGTGCCAGCAGTTCATACGACACAGATACGCAGTATTTT.

The rearrangement links TRBV14 to TRBJ2-7, with no clear D. The CDR3 has 12 amino acids. The ends were cut back, 5 bases at V and 3 bases at J, with 8 bases in the middle. Germline V gene sequence: CDR1 SGHDN, CDR2 FVKESK. The chain's CDR3 is CASSSGGYEQYF. CDR3 DNA: TGTGCCAGCAGCTCCGGCGGCTACGAGCAGTACTTC. Full variable domain (missing parts from reference TRBV14 and TRBJ2-7): EAGVTQFPSHSVIEKGQTVTLRCDPISGHDNLYWYRRVMGKEIKFLLHFVKESKQDESGMPNNRFLAERTGGTYSTLKVQPAELEDSGVYFCASSSGGYEQYFGPGTRLTVT.

The chain combines TRBV28 with TRBJ1-2; D perhaps matches TRBD1 (5 bases). Trimming took off 4 bases at V and 0 bases at J, with 9 bases between the two ends. There are 14 residues in the CDR3. Looked up from germline, CDR1 is MDHEN and CDR2 is SYDVKM. The CDR3 DNA reads TGTGCCAGCAGTTCCCCGACAGCTAACTATGGCTACACCTTC. This sequence encodes CASSSPTANYGYTF.

This rearrangement joins TRBV25-1 to TRBJ2-5; D is ambiguous. V was cut by 2 bases and J by 2 bases, with 9 bases left in between. The CDR3 sequence is 14 residues long. From germline, CDR1 is MGHDK and CDR2 SYGVNS. CDR3 protein: CASSELAVQETQYF. CDR3 sequence (DNA): TGTGCCAGCAGTGAACTCGCAGTACAAGAGACCCAGTACTTC.

This chain connects TRBV2 to TRBJ2-3, with D perhaps TRBD2 (5 bases). The CDR3 is 14 residues long. V was shortened by 2 bases and J by 5 bases, with 11 bases between the two germline ends. From germline, CDR1 is SNHLY and CDR2 FYNNEI. This CDR3 is CASSETSLIDTQYF. CDR3 DNA sequence: TGTGCCAGCAGTGAAACTAGTCTGATAGATACGCAGTATTTT.

This clone was seen only a few times. This sequence joins TRBV9 and TRBJ2-7, with TRBD2 identical over 7 bases. The junction had 4 bases not matched to a gene; V was cut back by 1 base and J by 6 bases. Germline V lookup: CDR1 SGDLS, CDR2 YYNGEE. The CDR3 spans 13 residues. The CDR3 sequence is CASSVWGGSEQYF. CDR3 DNA: TGTGCCAGCAGCGTATGGGGGGGATCCGAGCAGTACTTC.

The chain is built from TRBV28 and TRBJ2-1, with 8 bases identical to TRBD2. The CDR3 spans 16 residues. After removal of 4 bases from V and 3 bases from J, the junction contained 8 bases not matched to a gene. Germline values: CDR1 MDHEN, CDR2 SYDVKM. The CDR3: CASSSGRGRSYNEQFF. CDR3 DNA sequence: TGTGCCAGCAGTTCGGGACGCGGGAGGAGCTACAATGAGCAGTTCTTC.

The chain recombines TRBV30 with TRBJ1-1, with D hard to call. V shed 2 bases and J shed 6 bases, with 7 bases lying between them. The CDR3 runs 11 residues. CDR1 and CDR2 from the germline V gene are GTSNPN and SVGIG (reference sequence). The CDR3 DNA follows: TGTGCCTGGAGTCGCGTCTCTGAAGCTTTCTTT. This codes for CAWSRVSEAFF.

This rearrangement joins TRBV5-1 to TRBJ2-7, with D perhaps matching TRBD2 (5 bases). Trimming took 0 bases from V and 7 from J, leaving 17 bases between them. The length of the CDR3 is 15 residues. The germline V gene encodes CDR1 SGHRS and CDR2 YFSETQ. The CDR3 is CASSLGAPRGGEQYF. The CDR3 region has the DNA TGCGCCAGCAGCTTGGGAGCGCCCAGAGGAGGTGAGCAGTACTTC.

CDR3 in amino acids: CAKTGTRRGNQPQHF. The CDR3 DNA sequence: TGTGCCAAGACCGGGACACGGCGGGGCAATCAGCCCCAGCATTTT. The V and J genes are TRBV27 and TRBJ1-5; a possible D gene is TRBD1 (6 bases). V was cut by 10 bases and J by 2 bases, with 18 bases left in between. This CDR3 is 15 amino acids long. CDR1 and CDR2 from the germline V gene are MNHEY and SMNVEV (reference sequence).

This chain uses TRBV4-1 with TRBJ2-1; no reliable D call. The CDR3 totals 15 residues. Trimming removed 4 bases at V and 6 bases at J, with 16 bases between. Germline V gene sequence: CDR1 MGHRA, CDR2 YSYEKL. The CDR3 sequence: CASSPGEILGNEQFF. In nucleotides, the CDR3 is TGCGCCAGCAGCCCCGGAGAAATTCTGGGCAATGAGCAGTTCTTC.

This clone was detected a few times. The chain recombines TRBV11-2 with TRBJ1-1; perhaps TRBD1 as D (6 bases). In germline, CDR1 is SGHAT, CDR2 FQNNGV. Trimming removed 6 bases from V and 2 bases from J, with 16 bases in between. The CDR3 is 15 residues long. The CDR3 DNA reads TGTGCCAGCAGACTAGTTTGGGGGCGAAACACTGAAGCTTTCTTT. This sequence encodes CASRLVWGRNTEAFF.

The CDR3 sequence is CASSYRAQETQYF. CDR3 DNA: TGTGCCAGCAGCTACAGGGCCCAAGAGACCCAGTACTTC. The chain joins TRBV7-2 to TRBJ2-5, with D perhaps TRBD1 (6 bases). Trimming removed 4 bases at V and 1 base at J, with 7 bases between. Germline lookup yields CDR1 SGHTA and CDR2 FQGNSA. The CDR3 length is 13 residues.

This clone has only one observation. One end of the junction is discordant with germline, which a read error may explain. The chain joins TRBV6-5 to TRBJ2-5; 11 nucleotides line up with TRBD1. The V gene's germline CDR1 is MNHEY and CDR2 SVGAGI. The CDR3 has 14 residues. As DNA, the CDR3 is TGTGCCAGCAGGCGGACAGGGGGCCAAAAGACCCAGTACTTC. It encodes CASRRTGGQKTQYF.

This clone was seen only once. The rearrangement joins TRBV18 to TRBJ2-7, with D possibly being TRBD2 (5 bases). This CDR3 comprises 14 residues. V was clipped by 3 bases and J by 5 bases, with 14 bases between them. Germline V gene data show CDR1 as KGHSH and CDR2 as LQKENI. CDR3 sequence: CASSPNTGVDEQYF. The CDR3 DNA follows: TGTGCCAGCTCACCCAATACCGGGGTCGACGAGCAGTACTTC.

The chain joins TRBV5-1 to TRBJ2-5; 7 nucleotides match TRBD1. The ends lost 3 bases at V and 5 bases at J; junction bases unmatched: 10. Germline CDR1 and CDR2: SGHRS and YFSETQ. The CDR3 runs 15 residues. CDR3 nucleotide sequence: TGCGCCAGCAGCTACACAGGGGCATCCGGGGAGACCCAGTACTTC. Encoded protein: CASSYTGASGETQYF.

This chain links TRBV7-3 with TRBJ2-2, with D hard to call. CDR1 is SGHTA, CDR2 FQGTGA, per germline. Between the trimmed V and J ends, which lost 1 base and 5 bases, there was a span of 11 bases. The length of the CDR3 is 15 residues. The CDR3 nucleotides read TGTGCCAGCAGCTTAATCGGTGGATGGACCGGGGAGCTGTTTTTT. Its protein is CASSLIGGWTGELFF.

V and J are TRBV28 and TRBJ2-7; a possible D gene is TRBD1 (9 bases). Trimming took 5 bases from V and 4 from J, leaving 27 bases between them. The CDR3 runs to 18 residues. Per germline, CDR1 MDHEN and CDR2 SYDVKM. The CDR3, as DNA: TGTGCCAGCAGTGGGACAGGGACGGTAGGGACTAGAGCTTACGAGCAGTACTTC. This codes for CASSGTGTVGTRAYEQYF.